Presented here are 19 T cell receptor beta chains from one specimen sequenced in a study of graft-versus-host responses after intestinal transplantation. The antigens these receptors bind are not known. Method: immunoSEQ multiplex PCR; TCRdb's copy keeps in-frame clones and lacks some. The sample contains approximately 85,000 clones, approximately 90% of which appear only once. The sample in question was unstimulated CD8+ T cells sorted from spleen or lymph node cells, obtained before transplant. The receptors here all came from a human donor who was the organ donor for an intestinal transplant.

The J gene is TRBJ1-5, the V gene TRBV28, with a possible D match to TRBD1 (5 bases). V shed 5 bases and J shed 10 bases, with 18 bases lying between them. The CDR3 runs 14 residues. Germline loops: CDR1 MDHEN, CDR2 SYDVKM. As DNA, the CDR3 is TGTGCCAGCAGTCCACAGGTAATGGGGCATCCCCAGCATTTT. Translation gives CASSPQVMGHPQHF.

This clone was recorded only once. The DNA for the CDR3 is TGTGCCAGTAGTATACCTGCCGGGACAGGGTCGAACACTGAAGCTTTCTTT. It yields the protein CASSIPAGTGSNTEAFF. The chain carries TRBV19 and TRBJ1-1; 9 nucleotides align to TRBD1. The CDR3 runs to 17 residues. V shed 2 bases and J 1 base; nucleotides not matched to a gene: 8. Germline CDR1 and CDR2: LNHDA and SQIVND (reference sequence).

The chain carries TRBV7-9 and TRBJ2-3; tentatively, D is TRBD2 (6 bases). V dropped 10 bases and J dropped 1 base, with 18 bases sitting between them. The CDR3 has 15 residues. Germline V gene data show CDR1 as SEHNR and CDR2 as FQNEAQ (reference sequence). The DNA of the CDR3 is TGTGCCACCCGGGCGCCAAAGCGGGGCACAGATACGCAGTATTTT. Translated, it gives CATRAPKRGTDTQYF.

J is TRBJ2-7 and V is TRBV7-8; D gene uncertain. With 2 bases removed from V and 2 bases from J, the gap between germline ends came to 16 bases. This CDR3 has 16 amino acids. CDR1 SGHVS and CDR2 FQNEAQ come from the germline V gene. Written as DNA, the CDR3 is TGTGCCAGCAGCTTAACAGCAGTACAATCAGCCTACGAGCAGTACTTC. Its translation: CASSLTAVQSAYEQYF.

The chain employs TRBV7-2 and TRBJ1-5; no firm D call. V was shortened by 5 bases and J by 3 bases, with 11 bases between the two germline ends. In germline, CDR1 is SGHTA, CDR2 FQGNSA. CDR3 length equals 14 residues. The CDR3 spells CASSPDGYNQPQHF. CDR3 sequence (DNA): TGTGCCAGCAGCCCCGACGGCTACAATCAGCCCCAGCATTTT. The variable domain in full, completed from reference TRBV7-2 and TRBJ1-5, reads GAGVSQSPSNKVTEKGKDVELRCDPISGHTALYWYRQSLGQGLEFLIYFQGNSAPDKSGLPSDRFSAERTGGSVSTLTIQRTQQEDSAVYLCASSPDGYNQPQHFGDGTRLSIL.

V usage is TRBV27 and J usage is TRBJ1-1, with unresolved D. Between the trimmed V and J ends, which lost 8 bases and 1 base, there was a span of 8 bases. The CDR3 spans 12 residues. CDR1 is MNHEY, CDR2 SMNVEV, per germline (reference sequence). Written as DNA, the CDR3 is TGTGCCAGCCGGTATAAGAACACTGAAGCTTTCTTT. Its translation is CASRYKNTEAFF.

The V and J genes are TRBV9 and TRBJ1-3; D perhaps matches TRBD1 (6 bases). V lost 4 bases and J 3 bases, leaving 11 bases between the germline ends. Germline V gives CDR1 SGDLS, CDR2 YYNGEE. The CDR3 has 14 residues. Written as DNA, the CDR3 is TGTGCCAGCAGCCCCCAGACAGGTGGAAACACCATATATTTT. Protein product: CASSPQTGGNTIYF.

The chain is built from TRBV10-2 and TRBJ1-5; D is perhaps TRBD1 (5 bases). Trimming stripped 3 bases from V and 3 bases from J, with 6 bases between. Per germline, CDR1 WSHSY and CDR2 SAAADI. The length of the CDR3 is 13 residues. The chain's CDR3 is CASSDRDNQPQHF. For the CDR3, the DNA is TGCGCCAGCAGTGACAGGGACAATCAGCCCCAGCATTTT.

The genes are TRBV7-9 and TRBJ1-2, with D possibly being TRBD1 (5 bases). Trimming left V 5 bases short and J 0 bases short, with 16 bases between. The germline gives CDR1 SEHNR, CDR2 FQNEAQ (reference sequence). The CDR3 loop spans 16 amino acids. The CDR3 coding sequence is TGTGCCAGCAGCCATAGCAACCAGGGAACTAACTATGGCTACACCTTC. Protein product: CASSHSNQGTNYGYTF.

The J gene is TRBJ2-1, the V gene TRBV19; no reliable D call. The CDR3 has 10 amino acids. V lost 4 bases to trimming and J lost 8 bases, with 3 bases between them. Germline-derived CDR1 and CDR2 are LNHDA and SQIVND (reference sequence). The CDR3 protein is CASSNHEQFF. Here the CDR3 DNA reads TGTGCCAGTAGTAACCATGAGCAGTTCTTC.

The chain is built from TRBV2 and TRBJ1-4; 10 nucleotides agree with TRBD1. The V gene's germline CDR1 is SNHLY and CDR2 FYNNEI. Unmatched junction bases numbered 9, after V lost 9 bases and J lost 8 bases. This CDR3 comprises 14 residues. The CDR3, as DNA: TGTGCCAGTTCACCGGGACAGGGGAGCGAAAAACTGTTTTTT. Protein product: CASSPGQGSEKLFF. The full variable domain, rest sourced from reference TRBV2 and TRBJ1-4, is EPEVTQTPSHQVTQMGQEVILRCVPISNHLYFYWYRQILGQKVEFLVSFYNNEISEKSEIFDDQFSVERPDGSNFTLKIRSTKLEDSAMYFCASSPGQGSEKLFFGSGTQLSVL.

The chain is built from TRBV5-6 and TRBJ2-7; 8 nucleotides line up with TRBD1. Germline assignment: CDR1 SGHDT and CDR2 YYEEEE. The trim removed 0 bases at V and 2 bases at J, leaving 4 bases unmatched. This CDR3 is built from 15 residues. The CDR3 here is CASSLDWTGTYEQYF. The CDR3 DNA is TGTGCCAGCAGCTTGGACTGGACAGGGACCTACGAGCAGTACTTC.

The CDR3 loop is CASSQEWEAGTDTQYF. CDR3 in DNA: TGCGCCAGCAGCCAAGAATGGGAGGCGGGCACAGATACGCAGTATTTT. This sequence joins TRBV4-1 and TRBJ2-3; the D gene is possibly TRBD2 (6 bases). Germline V gene lookup returns CDR1 MGHRA and CDR2 YSYEKL. The CDR3 is made up of 16 amino acids. Trimming took 0 bases from V and 1 from J, leaving 11 bases between them.

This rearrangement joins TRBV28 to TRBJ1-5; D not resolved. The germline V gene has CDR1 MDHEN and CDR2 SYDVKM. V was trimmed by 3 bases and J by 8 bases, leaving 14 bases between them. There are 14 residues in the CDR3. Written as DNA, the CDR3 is TGTGCCAGCAGTTTCCCCCAGGTTTTCGAGCCCCAGCATTTT. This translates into CASSFPQVFEPQHF.

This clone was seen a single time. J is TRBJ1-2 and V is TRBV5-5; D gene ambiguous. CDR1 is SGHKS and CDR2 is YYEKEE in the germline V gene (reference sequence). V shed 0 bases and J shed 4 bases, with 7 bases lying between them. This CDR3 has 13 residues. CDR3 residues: CASSLAEFYGYTF. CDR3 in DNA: TGTGCCAGCAGCTTGGCGGAGTTCTATGGCTACACCTTC.

CDR3 region: CASSLVQGAYEQYF. The DNA for the CDR3 is TGTGCCAGCAGCTTAGTTCAGGGGGCTTACGAGCAGTACTTC. V is TRBV7-6 and J is TRBJ2-7, with 8 bases matching TRBD1. The CDR3 loop spans 14 amino acids. V shed 1 base, J shed 4 bases, and the junction held 3 bases outside the gene matches. Germline CDR1 and CDR2: SGHVS and FNYEAQ.

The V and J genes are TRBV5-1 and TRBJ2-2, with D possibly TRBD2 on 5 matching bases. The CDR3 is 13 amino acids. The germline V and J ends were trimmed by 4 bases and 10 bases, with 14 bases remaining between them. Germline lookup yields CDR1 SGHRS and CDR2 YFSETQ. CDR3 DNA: TGCGCCAGCAGCCCGGGCGGGTATGCGGAGCTGTTTTTT. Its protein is CASSPGGYAELFF.

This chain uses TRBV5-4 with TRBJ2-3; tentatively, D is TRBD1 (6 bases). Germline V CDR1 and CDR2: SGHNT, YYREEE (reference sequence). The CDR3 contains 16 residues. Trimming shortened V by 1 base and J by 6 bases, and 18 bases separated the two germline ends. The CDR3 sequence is CASSLSGHPLSDTQYF. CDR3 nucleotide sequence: TGTGCCAGCAGCTTGTCGGGACACCCACTTTCGGATACGCAGTATTTT.

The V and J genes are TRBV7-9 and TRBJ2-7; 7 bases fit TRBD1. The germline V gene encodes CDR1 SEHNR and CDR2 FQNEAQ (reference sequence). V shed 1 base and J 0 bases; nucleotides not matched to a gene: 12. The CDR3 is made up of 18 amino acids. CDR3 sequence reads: CASSLVEGHQGDSYEQYF. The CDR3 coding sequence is TGTGCCAGCAGCTTAGTAGAGGGGCACCAGGGGGACTCCTACGAGCAGTACTTC.